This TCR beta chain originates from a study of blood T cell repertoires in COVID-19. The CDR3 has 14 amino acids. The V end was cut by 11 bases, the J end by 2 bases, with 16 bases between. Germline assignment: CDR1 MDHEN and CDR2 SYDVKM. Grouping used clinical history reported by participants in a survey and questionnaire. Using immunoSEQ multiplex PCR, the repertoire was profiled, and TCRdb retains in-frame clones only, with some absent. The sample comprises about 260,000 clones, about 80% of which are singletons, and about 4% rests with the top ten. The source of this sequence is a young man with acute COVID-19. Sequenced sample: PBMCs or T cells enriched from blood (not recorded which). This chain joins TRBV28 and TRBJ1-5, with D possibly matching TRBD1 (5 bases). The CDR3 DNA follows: TGTGCCGGAAGTAGGGGACTGGGCAATCAGCCCCAGCATTTT. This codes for CAGSRGLGNQPQHF.